This is a list of T cell receptor beta chains from one sample in a study of post-analysis software for immune sequencing data. TCRdb re-derived calls from the PCR reads in MiXCR, one entry per CDR3 protein. The sample lists fewer than 850,000 distinct CDR3 sequences; 25% to 30% were seen once. The sequencing sample was made of blood. These TCRs come from a girl between 5 and 17 years old with multiple sclerosis. CDR3s include the opening cysteine and the closing phenylalanine or tryptophan. Size tells how often a clone was seen (once, few, many) or the class of an expanded clone, and some rows leave it out.

v_gene	abundance	j_gene	CDR3aa
TRBV20-1	-	TRBJ1-2	CSVPRRSNYGYTF
TRBV9	-	TRBJ1-2	CASSVAGAGYGYTF
TRBV6-4	many	TRBJ2-1	CASSALAGGYNEQFF
TRBV20-1	-	TRBJ2-7	CSARNILAGGDEQYF
TRBV10-2	few	TRBJ2-7	CATRLAGGPGEQYF
TRBV5-1	few	TRBJ1-4	CASSLEGPLEEKLFF
TRBV29-1	-	TRBJ2-4	CSVVWTSAPRGNIQYF
TRBV3-1	-	TRBJ1-2	CASSSGTPYGYTF
TRBV20-1	few	TRBJ1-5	CSARDRFGQPQHF
TRBV7-2	few	TRBJ2-1	CASSNRTGNNEQFF
TRBV24-1	-	TRBJ1-3	CATSDYRDSSQGGNTIYF
TRBV3-1	-	TRBJ1-6	CASSQTGLPDSPLHF
TRBV12-3/TRBV12-4	-	TRBJ2-3	CASSRSHAQYF
TRBV20-1	-	TRBJ1-5	CSASANRGGNQPQHF
TRBV15	few	TRBJ2-3	CATSRDNLVHVMDTQYF
TRBV7-9	-	TRBJ2-1	CATKRGTYNEQFF
TRBV5-1	few	TRBJ2-1	CASRVVWGRTGEQFF
TRBV6-5	few	TRBJ1-2	CASSYSTGPVNYGYTF
TRBV28	-	TRBJ2-7	CASSFETSRTGGIEQYF
TRBV20-1	few	TRBJ2-3	CSADPRRGTDTQYF
TRBV7-2	many	TRBJ2-1	CASSLVWGDEQFF
TRBV27	few	TRBJ1-2	CATATGTHGYTF
TRBV6-5	many	TRBJ2-5	CASSRTSVRQETQYF
TRBV20-1	-	TRBJ1-5	CSTLGLGARGAQPQHF
TRBV20-1	-	TRBJ2-2	CSASFLNTGELFF
TRBV5-1	-	TRBJ1-6	CASSKEGGLRNSPLHF
TRBV20-1	-	TRBJ1-5	CSAVVKLNSNQPQHF
TRBV6-2/TRBV6-3	-	TRBJ1-2	CASSPSRSGPRNYGYTF
TRBV6-4	-	TRBJ2-1	CASSGTEVTEQFF
TRBV5-1	-	TRBJ2-5	CASSLSGPAGGEQYF
TRBV10-3	-	TRBJ2-7	CVISGPSYEQYF
TRBV29-1	-	TRBJ1-1	CSASGTEAFF
TRBV12-3/TRBV12-4	many	TRBJ2-3	CASSLGDRYTDTQYF
TRBV20-1	-	TRBJ1-5	CSARNRGGNQPQHF
TRBV13	-	TRBJ2-3	CASSFAQAGDPDTQYF
TRBV24-1	-	TRBJ2-1	CATSDPQGGWVNEQFF
TRBV7-9	-	TRBJ1-4	CASRTGTDNEKLFF
TRBV7-8	-	TRBJ2-7	CASSLEGTLVPYEQYF
TRBV24-1	-	-	CATSALGETQFF
TRBV20-1	few	TRBJ1-1	CSARLRGQGTEAFF
TRBV29-1	many	TRBJ2-3	CSVGTEADTQYF
TRBV7-9	-	TRBJ2-1	CASSLVVMVGGGHNEQFF
TRBV18	-	TRBJ1-5	CASSPNGGTGNSNQPQHF
TRBV5-1	many	TRBJ2-1	CASSPGIDEQFF
TRBV3-1	few	TRBJ1-6	CASSLNSYNSPLHF
TRBV20-1	many	TRBJ2-7	CSAREAGTSVYEQYF
TRBV10-3	-	TRBJ2-1	CAISESREAYNEQFF
TRBV3-1	-	TRBJ2-1	CASSRGTGGMNEQFF